A single T cell receptor (beta chain) is shown here with its context. The source of the sample is a study of blood T cell repertoires in COVID-19. Libraries were prepared by immunoSEQ multiplex PCR; TCRdb keeps only in-frame clonotypes and omits some of them. This sample has some 460,000 clones; 80% to 90% occur once, and the top ten carry approximately 4.5%. The V gene end was trimmed by 4 bases and the J gene end by 7 bases; junction bases not matched to a gene: 8. This CDR3 contains 15 residues. Germline-derived CDR1 and CDR2 are LNHNV and YYDKDF (reference sequence). This TCR came from a woman younger than 45 with acute or convalescent COVID-19. The chain carries TRBV15 and TRBJ1-4, with 8 bases that match TRBD1. Sequencing was carried out using peripheral blood. The CDR3 loop is CATSTGQVQSEKLFF. The CDR3 DNA reads TGTGCCACCAGCACGGGACAGGTTCAGTCTGAAAAACTGTTTTTT.